This entry is about one T cell receptor beta chain. TCRdb's copy holds only in-frame clones and misses some; the assay was immunoSEQ multiplex PCR. This table holds thousands of clones, approximately 76% found once. The sample comes from a study of preoperative IRX-2 immunotherapy in early breast cancer. Described treatment: preoperative locoregional IRX-2 cytokine immunotherapy. Trimming removed 5 bases at V and 0 bases at J, with 13 bases between. Germline lookup yields CDR1 SGHNT and CDR2 YENEEA. This CDR3 spans 15 amino acids. The chain couples TRBV11-3 to TRBJ1-2; D remains unclear. This TCR was recovered from a human donor with breast cancer. This material consisted of tumor tissue, taken after IRX-2 immunotherapy. CDR3 in amino acids: CASSPRTGANYGYTF. CDR3 bases: TGTGCCAGCAGCCCCAGGACCGGAGCTAACTATGGCTACACCTTC.